Listed below are T cell receptor beta chains from one sample, sequenced in a study of identical twins. From the 5' RACE reads, TCRdb called clonotypes with MiXCR, one entry per CDR3 protein. The data hold a few hundred thousand distinct CDR3 sequences, with over 8.5% observed a single time. The sample was also reused in another study, on yellow fever vaccine responses in identical twins.

The material sequenced was PBMCs. The receptors here all came from a woman in her late teens or twenties in good health. CDR3s include the opening cysteine and the closing phenylalanine or tryptophan. The order of the fields is J gene, clone size, D gene, V gene, CDR3 DNA, CDR3 protein. D genes are given only for firm matches. Some rows have no size entry. The others give once, few or many, or a class for an expanded clone.

TRBJ2-1 | many | TRBD2 | TRBV7-2 | TGTGCCAGCAGCCCACCGGGACTAGCGGGTTCCTACAATGAGCAGTTCTTC | CASSPPGLAGSYNEQFF
TRBJ1-2 | few | TRBD1 | TRBV9 | TGTGCCAGCAGCGTACTCTCCCCGCAACAGGGGGCGTTCGGTGGCTACACCTTC | CASSVLSPQQGAFGGYTF
TRBJ2-5 | NA | NA | TRBV5-1 | TGCGCCAGCAGCTTGGAGTCGGAGACCCAGTACTTC | CASSLESETQYF
TRBJ1-1 | NA | TRBD1 | TRBV6-6 | TGTGCCAGCAGTCGGGACAGGGATCGGGAAGCTTTCTTT | CASSRDRDREAFF
TRBJ1-5 | few | NA | TRBV28 | TGTGCCAGCGGGGGTCGTGTCAATCAGCCCCAGCATTTT | CASGGRVNQPQHF
TRBJ2-7 | few | NA | TRBV5-1 | TGCGCCAGCAGCTTGGGCGTCAGGGGATATTCCTACGAGCAGTACTTC | CASSLGVRGYSYEQYF
TRBJ2-3 | NA | TRBD2 | TRBV11-2 | TGTGCCAGCAGCCGCGGACTAGCGGGAGTCCCCTCCACAGATACGCAGTATTTT | CASSRGLAGVPSTDTQYF
TRBJ2-4 | many | NA | TRBV11-2 | TGTGCCAGCAGCTTAGCTCCAGGGCGGGCAAACATTCAGTACTTC | CASSLAPGRANIQYF
TRBJ2-1 | NA | NA | TRBV6-1 | TGTGCCAGCAGTGGAGAGAGGGAATTCTACAATGAGCAGTTCTTC | CASSGEREFYNEQFF
TRBJ2-1 | few | NA | TRBV3-1 | TGTGCCAGCAGCCCAAACGGGGGTCTCCTATACAATGAGCAGTTCTTC | CASSPNGGLLYNEQFF
TRBJ2-3 | many | NA | TRBV7-9 | TGTGCCAGCAGCTTAGAAACATGGAGAGATACGCAGTATTTT | CASSLETWRDTQYF
TRBJ2-3 | NA | TRBD2 | TRBV10-2 | TGCGCCAGCGGGGGGGAGGGAGGTACAGATACGCAGTATTTT | CASGGEGGTDTQYF
TRBJ2-1 | many | TRBD1 | TRBV29-1 | TGCAGCGTTGTGCCCCTACAGGGGCTTTCCTACAATGAGCAGTTCTTC | CSVVPLQGLSYNEQFF
TRBJ2-3 | NA | NA | TRBV12-3/TRBV12-4 | TGTGCCAGCCCTTCCAAGGACCAAATCACAGATACGCAGTATTTT | CASPSKDQITDTQYF
TRBJ1-2 | NA | NA | TRBV20-1 | TGCAGTGCTAGTGGGCAAGCCAGGTCCATGGGCTACACCTTC | CSASGQARSMGYTF
TRBJ2-5 | NA | TRBD2 | TRBV10-2 | TGCGCCAGCACGGGGGGACGGGACCAAGAGACCCAGTACTTC | CASTGGRDQETQYF
TRBJ2-2 | few | TRBD1 | TRBV20-1 | TGCAGTGCTATACCAACAGCAACAGGGGACGGGGAGCTGTTTTTT | CSAIPTATGDGELFF
TRBJ2-1 | few | NA | TRBV7-8 | TGTGCCAGCAGCTTTCTCCGGTTTGAGCAGTTCTTC | CASSFLRFEQFF
TRBJ2-5 | NA | NA | TRBV10-3 | TGTGCCATCAGTGCAGATGGAGAGCCGGAGACCCAGTACTTC | CAISADGEPETQYF
TRBJ2-3 | few | NA | TRBV12-3/TRBV12-4 | TGTGCCAGCAGTTCATCAGCTAGCACAGATACGCAGTATTTT | CASSSSASTDTQYF
TRBJ1-6 | many | TRBD1 | TRBV15 | TGTGCCACCAGTTTAGACAGGGGTAATTCACCCCTCCACTTT | CATSLDRGNSPLHF
TRBJ2-3 | NA | NA | TRBV7-9 | TGTGCCAGCAGCTTAGATCCGATCGGGACGCAGTATTTT | CASSLDPIGTQYF
TRBJ1-2 | many | NA | TRBV7-9 | TGTGCCAGCAGGGGGGGCAACTATGGCTACACCTTC | CASRGGNYGYTF
TRBJ2-2 | many | NA | TRBV11-2 | TGTGCCAGCAGCTCGCCACAGGGTGTAAACACCGGGGAGCTGTTTTTT | CASSSPQGVNTGELFF
TRBJ2-5 | few | NA | TRBV7-9 | TGTGCCAGCAGCTTAGGGACTACGTACCAAGAGACCCAGTACTTC | CASSLGTTYQETQYF
TRBJ1-4 | few | NA | TRBV18 | TGTGCCAGCTCACCAACCTCGGACGGGTCGAATGAAAAACTGTTTTTT | CASSPTSDGSNEKLFF
TRBJ2-7 | many | NA | TRBV24-1 | TGTGCCACCAGTGCCGGGGGACGCTCCTACGAGCAGTACTTC | CATSAGGRSYEQYF
TRBJ1-3 | many | NA | TRBV11-3 | TGTGCCAGCAGCTTAGGCAGGGGAAACACCATATATTTT | CASSLGRGNTIYF
TRBJ2-7 | few | TRBD2 | TRBV7-6 | TGTGCCAGCAGCTTCGGGGGGGCTACGAGTTACGAGCAGTACTTC | CASSFGGATSYEQYF
TRBJ2-5 | many | NA | TRBV5-1 | TGCGCCAGCAAAAGGGAGCCCCAGCCCCAAGAGACCCAGTACTTC | CASKREPQPQETQYF
TRBJ1-1 | many | NA | TRBV14 | TGTGCCAGCAGCAAGGAAGCGTGGGGCACTGAAGCTTTCTTT | CASSKEAWGTEAFF
TRBJ2-1 | few | TRBD2 | TRBV20-1 | TGCAGTGCTCTCCTCCTTGTAAGCGGGGGGGCCAATGAGCAGTTCTTC | CSALLLVSGGANEQFF
TRBJ2-5 | many | NA | TRBV20-1 | TGCAGTGCTAGTTCGACAGTAAGCGGGGAGACCCAGTACTTC | CSASSTVSGETQYF
TRBJ2-3 | NA | NA | TRBV7-6 | TGTGCCAGCAGCGGACTGGAATCTACCCGCCCCGGCACAGATACGCAGTATTTT | CASSGLESTRPGTDTQYF
TRBJ1-5 | few | TRBD1 | TRBV10-3 | TGTGCCATCAGTGAGTCGAAAGGGGGCCTCGGGCCCCAGCATTTT | CAISESKGGLGPQHF
TRBJ2-1 | NA | TRBD2 | TRBV7-8 | TGTGCCACTAAACCCGGGGGACTGACTAGCGGGAGGGCTAATGAGCAGTTCTTC | CATKPGGLTSGRANEQFF
TRBJ2-7 | many | TRBD1 | TRBV7-9 | TGTGCCAGCAGCCACGACAGGGATACCCCCTACGAGCAGTACTTC | CASSHDRDTPYEQYF
TRBJ2-5 | many | NA | TRBV7-2 | TGTGCCAGCAGCTTAAGTACTCAAGAGACCCAGTACTTC | CASSLSTQETQYF
TRBJ1-4 | NA | NA | TRBV27 | TGTGCCAGCAGTCGCGGACGTGAAAAACTGTTTTTT | CASSRGREKLFF
TRBJ2-1 | NA | NA | TRBV28 | TGTGCCAGCAGTTTCCTAGAAGGCTACAGAAGTTCCTACAATGAGCAGTTCTTC | CASSFLEGYRSSYNEQFF
TRBJ1-3 | few | NA | TRBV12-3/TRBV12-4 | TGTGCCAGCAGTTTAGGTACAGACTCTGGAAACACCATATATTTT | CASSLGTDSGNTIYF
TRBJ1-1 | few | NA | TRBV11-1 | TGTGCCAGCAGCTTAGCGACAGAACCTAAAAGAATGGGGAACACTGAAGCTTTCTTT | CASSLATEPKRMGNTEAFF
TRBJ2-7 | many | TRBD1 | TRBV10-3 | TGTGCCATCAATCCGGGACAGTCCTACGAGCAGTACTTC | CAINPGQSYEQYF
TRBJ2-7 | many | NA | TRBV4-2 | TGTGCCAGCAGCCAAGACGGAGGAGGGGGCTCCTACGAGCAGTACTTC | CASSQDGGGGSYEQYF
TRBJ2-7 | many | NA | TRBV4-3 | TGCGCCAGCAGCCAAGTGACAGGTCGTGAGCAGTACTTC | CASSQVTGREQYF
TRBJ2-1 | few | NA | TRBV2 | TGTGCCAGCAGTCCCCAGCTTGGGCAGCGGAATGAGCAGTTCTTC | CASSPQLGQRNEQFF
TRBJ1-2 | few | TRBD1 | TRBV24-1 | TGTGCCACCAGTGATTACCGGGACAGTTCTTCGGAAGGCTACACCTTC | CATSDYRDSSSEGYTF
TRBJ2-7 | many | TRBD2 | TRBV10-3 | TGTGCCATCAGCAAATCCGGGACTAGCGGGATCAACGAGCAGTACTTC | CAISKSGTSGINEQYF
TRBJ2-7 | NA | NA | TRBV10-3 | TGTGCCATCAGGGAACAGGGTTACGAGCAGTACTTC | CAIREQGYEQYF
TRBJ2-2 | many | NA | TRBV12-3/TRBV12-4 | TGTGCCAGCAGGTCCGGGGAGCTGTTTTTT | CASRSGELFF
TRBJ2-2 | NA | NA | TRBV12-3/TRBV12-4 | TGTGCCAGCAGTACACTAGCCGGGGAGCTGTTTTTT | CASSTLAGELFF
TRBJ2-3 | few | TRBD2 | TRBV6-1 | TGTGCCACGGGGGGGGAAGCAAACACAGATACGCAGTATTTT | CATGGEANTDTQYF
TRBJ2-1 | NA | TRBD2 | TRBV7-8 | TGTGCCAGCAGCTTAGCCCGGACTAGCGGGAGAATCCACAATGAGCAGTTCTTC | CASSLARTSGRIHNEQFF
TRBJ1-3 | many | TRBD1 | TRBV7-9 | TGTGCCAGCAGCCCCATTGGACAGGGATTAAGTGGAAACACCATATATTTT | CASSPIGQGLSGNTIYF
TRBJ2-5 | many | TRBD1 | TRBV29-1 | TGCAGCGTCTCCGGGACAGTCCAAGAGACCCAGTACTTC | CSVSGTVQETQYF
TRBJ2-7 | few | NA | TRBV5-1 | TGCGCCAGCAGCTTGGTTCTTCCTGGAGCCTACGAGCAGTACTTC | CASSLVLPGAYEQYF
TRBJ2-2 | many | NA | TRBV6-2/TRBV6-3 | TGTGCCAGCAGTTACTCTCAGGGAACCTTGAACACCGGGGAGCTGTTTTTT | CASSYSQGTLNTGELFF
TRBJ2-5 | NA | TRBD1 | TRBV3-1 | TGTGCCAGCAGCCAAGCCTCCGGGACAGGGGGAGGAGAGACCCAGTACTTC | CASSQASGTGGGETQYF